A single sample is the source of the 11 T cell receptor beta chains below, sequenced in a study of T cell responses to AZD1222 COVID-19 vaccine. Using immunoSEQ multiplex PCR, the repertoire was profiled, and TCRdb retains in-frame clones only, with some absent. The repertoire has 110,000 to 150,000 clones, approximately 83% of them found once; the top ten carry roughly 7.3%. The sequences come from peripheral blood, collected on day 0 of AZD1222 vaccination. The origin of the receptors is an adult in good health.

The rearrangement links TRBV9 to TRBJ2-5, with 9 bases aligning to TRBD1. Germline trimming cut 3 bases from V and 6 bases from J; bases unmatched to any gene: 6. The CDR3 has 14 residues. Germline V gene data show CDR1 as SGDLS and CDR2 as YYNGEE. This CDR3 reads CASSAPGQGQTQYF. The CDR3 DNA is TGTGCCAGCAGCGCTCCGGGACAGGGCCAGACCCAGTACTTC.

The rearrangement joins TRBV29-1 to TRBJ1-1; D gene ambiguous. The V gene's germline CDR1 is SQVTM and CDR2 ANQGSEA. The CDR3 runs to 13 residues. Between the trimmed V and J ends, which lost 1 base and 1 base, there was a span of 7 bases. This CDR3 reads CSVEVSPNTEAFF. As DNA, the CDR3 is TGCAGCGTTGAAGTCAGCCCGAACACTGAAGCTTTCTTT.

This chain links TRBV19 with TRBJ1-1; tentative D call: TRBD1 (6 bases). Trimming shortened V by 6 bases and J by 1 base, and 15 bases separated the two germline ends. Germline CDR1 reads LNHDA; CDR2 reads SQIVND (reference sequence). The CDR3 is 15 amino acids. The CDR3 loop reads CASRTPQGPNTEAFF. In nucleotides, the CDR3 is TGTGCCAGTAGGACACCTCAGGGGCCGAACACTGAAGCTTTCTTT.

The CDR3 spells CASSKARNTEAFF. Written as DNA, the CDR3 is TGTGCCAGTAGTAAAGCACGGAACACTGAAGCTTTCTTT. The chain recombines TRBV19 with TRBJ1-1; D is ambiguous. The CDR3 has 13 amino acids. CDR1 LNHDA and CDR2 SQIVND come from the germline V gene (reference sequence). The V gene lost 4 bases and the J gene lost 1 base, with 7 bases spanning the gap.

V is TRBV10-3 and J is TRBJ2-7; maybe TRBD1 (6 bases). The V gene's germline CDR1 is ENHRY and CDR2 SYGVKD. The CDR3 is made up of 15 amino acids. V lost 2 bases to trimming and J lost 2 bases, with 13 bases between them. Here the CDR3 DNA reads TGTGCCATCAGTGAGCCCCGGACAGTCGCCTACGAGCAGTACTTC. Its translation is CAISEPRTVAYEQYF.

The CDR3 region is CASSLGAPELNSPLHF. The CDR3 region has the DNA TGTGCCAGCAGCTTAGGGGCGCCAGAGCTAAATTCACCCCTCCACTTT. This chain joins TRBV7-9 and TRBJ1-6, with no clear D. The CDR3 sequence is 16 residues long. Germline V gene data show CDR1 as SEHNR and CDR2 as FQNEAQ (reference sequence). Trimming cost V 1 base and J 7 bases, with 14 bases left between them.

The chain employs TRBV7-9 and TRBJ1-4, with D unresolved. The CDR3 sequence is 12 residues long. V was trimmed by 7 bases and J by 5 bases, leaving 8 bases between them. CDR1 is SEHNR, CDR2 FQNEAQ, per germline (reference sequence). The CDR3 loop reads CASNTANEKLFF. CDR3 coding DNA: TGTGCCAGCAACACCGCCAATGAAAAACTGTTTTTT.

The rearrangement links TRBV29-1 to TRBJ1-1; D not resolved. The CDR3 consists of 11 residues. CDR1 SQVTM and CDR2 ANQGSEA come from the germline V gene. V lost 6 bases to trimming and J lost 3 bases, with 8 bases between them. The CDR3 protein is CSVRKDTEAFF. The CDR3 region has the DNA TGCAGCGTCCGAAAGGACACTGAAGCTTTCTTT.

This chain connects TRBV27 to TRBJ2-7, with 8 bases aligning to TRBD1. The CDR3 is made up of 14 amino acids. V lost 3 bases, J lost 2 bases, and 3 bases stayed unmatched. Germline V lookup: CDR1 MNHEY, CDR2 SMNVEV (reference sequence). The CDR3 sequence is CASSLARGPYEQYF. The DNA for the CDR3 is TGTGCCAGCAGTTTGGCCAGGGGGCCCTACGAGCAGTACTTC.

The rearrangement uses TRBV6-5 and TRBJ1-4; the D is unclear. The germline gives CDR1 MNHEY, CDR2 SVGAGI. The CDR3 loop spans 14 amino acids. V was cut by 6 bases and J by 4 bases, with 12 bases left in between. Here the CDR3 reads CASSYRPVNEKLFF. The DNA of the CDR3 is TGTGCCAGCAGCTATCGTCCCGTTAATGAAAAACTGTTTTTT.

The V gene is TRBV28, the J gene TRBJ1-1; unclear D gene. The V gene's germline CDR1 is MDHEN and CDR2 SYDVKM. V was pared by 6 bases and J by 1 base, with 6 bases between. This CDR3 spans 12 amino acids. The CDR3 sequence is CASRLSNTEAFF. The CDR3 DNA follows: TGTGCCAGCAGACTGTCGAACACTGAAGCTTTCTTT. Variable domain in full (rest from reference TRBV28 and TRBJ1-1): DVKVTQSSRYLVKRTGEKVFLECVQDMDHENMFWYRQDPGLGLRLIYFSYDVKMKEKGDIPEGYSVSREKKERFSLILESASTNQTSMYLCASRLSNTEAFFGQGTRLTVV.